This T cell receptor (beta chain) was identified during a study of blood T cell repertoires in COVID-19. In the study overall: The cDNA or gDNA used as material had been derived from T cells, B-cell-depleted T cells, or PBMCs.

The CDR3 has 15 residues. The V and J ends lost 1 base and 3 bases, in that order; junction bases with no gene match: 6. Germline V gene lookup returns CDR1 SGDLS and CDR2 YYNGEE. Participants were aged about 18 to 100 years, lived in some 23 US areas, and enrolled virtually. Data came from immunoSEQ multiplex PCR; TCRdb stores just in-frame clones and leaves some out. The sample shows roughly 360,000 clones, more than 75% of them seen only once. The receptor comes from a woman in her 30s with acute COVID-19. The chain couples TRBV9 to TRBJ1-2; 7 bases are a match to TRBD1. Sample: PBMCs or T cells enriched from blood (not recorded which). In DNA, the CDR3 is TGTGCCAGCAGCGTATCAACAGGGGCTGACTATGGCTACACCTTC. Its translation: CASSVSTGADYGYTF.